This record concerns one T cell receptor beta chain sequence. This entry is derived from a study of CD8 T cells in Susac syndrome. RNA amounts of about 0.5 to 1 ug underwent reverse transcription with random hexamers. A multiplex approach, immunoSEQ multiplex PCR, amplified TCR beta CDR3 across 54 Vbeta and 13 Jbeta. TCRdb recomputed calls from the immunoSEQ multiplex PCR reads with MiXCR, one row per CDR3 protein. The table has about 110,000 distinct CDR3 sequences, approximately 93% seen once; the top ten hold approximately 0.41%. This CDR3 is 16 amino acids long. Germline lookup yields CDR1 SEHNR and CDR2 FQNEAQ (reference sequence). The trim removed 7 bases at V and 7 bases at J, leaving 18 bases unmatched. The TEMRA cells underwent FACS enrichment, while the CD8+ and CD4+ T cells underwent negative isolation.

What was sequenced was CD8+ T cells from PBMCs. This chain uses TRBV7-9 with TRBJ1-1, with TRBD1 identical over 7 bases. The origin of this receptor is a human donor with Susac syndrome. CDR3 loop: CASNPGLRATGVEAFF. The CDR3 DNA reads as TGTGCCAGCAACCCCGGATTGAGGGCTACAGGGGTTGAAGCTTTCTTT.